These 18 T cell receptor beta chains were all obtained from the same sample, sequenced in a study of blood T cell repertoires in COVID-19. The data were produced by immunoSEQ multiplex PCR, yet TCRdb's version contains in-frame clones alone and is incomplete. The sample gives over 50,000 clones, roughly 84% of which show up once; 12% is in the top ten. The sample taken for sequencing was peripheral blood. The receptors originated from an older man with active COVID-19.

The chain employs TRBV6-5 and TRBJ1-2, with 10 bases that match TRBD1. This CDR3 region has 15 residues. Germline CDR1 MNHEY, CDR2 SVGAGI. V trimming: 2 bases; J trimming: 3 bases; junction bases outside the gene matches: 3. The CDR3 sequence is CASSYGDRGHYGYTF. CDR3 DNA: TGTGCCAGCAGTTACGGGGACAGGGGCCACTATGGCTACACCTTC.

The chain carries TRBV5-1 and TRBJ2-1, with 8 positions matching TRBD1. CDR1 SGHRS and CDR2 YFSETQ come from the germline V gene. The V and J ends lost 4 bases and 8 bases, in that order; junction bases with no gene match: 2. CDR3 length equals 12 residues. The CDR3 coding sequence is TGCGCCAGCAGCCCACAGGGGGATGAGCAGTTCTTC. It translates to CASSPQGDEQFF. Drawing the rest from reference TRBV5-1 and TRBJ2-1, the complete variable domain is KAGVTQTPRYLIKTRGQQVTLSCSPISGHRSVSWYQQTPGQGLQFLFEYFSETQRNKGNFPGRFSGRQFSNSRSEMNVSTLELGDSALYLCASSPQGDEQFFGPGTRLTVL.

The chain carries TRBV27 and TRBJ1-1, with TRBD1 as a possible D gene (5 bases). The CDR3 is 13 amino acids. Germline V gives CDR1 MNHEY, CDR2 SMNVEV (reference sequence). V was shortened by 3 bases and J by 5 bases, with 10 bases between the two germline ends. CDR3 in amino acids: CASSFGGVTEAFF. The CDR3 DNA is TGTGCCAGCAGTTTTGGGGGGGTGACTGAAGCTTTCTTT.

This sequence joins TRBV4-3 and TRBJ2-1; 10 bases match TRBD2. With V trimmed by 0 bases and J by 9 bases, 8 bases remained unmatched. The CDR3 sequence is 16 residues long. Germline V lookup: CDR1 LGHNA, CDR2 YSLEER. As DNA, the CDR3 is TGCGCCAGCAGCCAAGATCCGACTAGCGGGTACGGTGAGCAGTTCTTC. The encoded protein is CASSQDPTSGYGEQFF.

This clone was counted only a few times. This chain joins TRBV6-4 and TRBJ2-2, with 7 bases lining up with TRBD2. The germline V gene encodes CDR1 MRHNA and CDR2 SNTAGT. V lost 10 bases to trimming and J lost 6 bases; unmatched junction nucleotides: 8. CDR3 size: 13 residues. The CDR3 loop reads CATSVSGSGELFF. The CDR3 DNA reads as TGTGCCACCTCCGTTAGCGGGTCCGGGGAGCTGTTTTTT.

This clone was seen a few times. This chain connects TRBV27 to TRBJ2-7; tentative D call: TRBD1 (6 bases). The CDR3 totals 12 residues. V was trimmed by 11 bases and J by 0 bases, leaving 11 bases between them. Germline V lookup: CDR1 MNHEY, CDR2 SMNVEV (reference sequence). CDR3 DNA: TGTGCCTCTTGGGACAACTCCTACGAGCAGTACTTC. This encodes CASWDNSYEQYF.

The chain uses TRBV4-2 and TRBJ2-3, with D tentatively TRBD2 (6 bases). Germline V lookup: CDR1 LGHNA, CDR2 YNFKEQ. The CDR3 consists of 17 residues. The ends were cut back, 1 base at V and 0 bases at J, with 14 bases in the middle. Written as DNA, the CDR3 is TGTGCCAGCAGCCAAGGGGGAAATAGCGGTAGCACAGATACGCAGTATTTT. This gives the protein CASSQGGNSGSTDTQYF.

This clone was seen only once. The CDR3: CASSSTGGVATQYF. CDR3 in DNA: TGTGCCAGCAGTTCGACAGGGGGGGTTGCGACCCAGTACTTC. The chain recombines TRBV2 with TRBJ2-5; 9 bases agree with TRBD1. The CDR3 runs to 14 residues. The trim removed 5 bases at V and 7 bases at J, leaving 8 bases unmatched. Germline-derived CDR1 and CDR2 are SNHLY and FYNNEI. Together with reference TRBV2 and TRBJ2-5, the CDR3 gives the full variable domain: EPEVTQTPSHQVTQMGQEVILRCVPISNHLYFYWYRQILGQKVEFLVSFYNNEISEKSEIFDDQFSVERPDGSNFTLKIRSTKLEDSAMYFCASSSTGGVATQYFGPGTRLLVL.

This clone was counted once. This chain connects TRBV7-8 to TRBJ2-4; 8 bases line up with TRBD1. Germline V lookup: CDR1 SGHVS, CDR2 FQNEAQ. The ends lost 3 bases at V and 0 bases at J; junction bases unmatched: 10. The CDR3 sequence is 18 residues long. The CDR3 is CASSLELGQGVAKNIQYF. The CDR3 nucleotides are TGTGCCAGCAGCTTGGAGCTTGGACAGGGAGTAGCCAAAAACATTCAGTACTTC.

The V call is TRBV3-1 (or the pseudogene TRBV3-2), the J call TRBJ1-1, with a weak D call TRBD1 (6 bases). The CDR3 consists of 15 residues. Germline V gene sequence: CDR1 LGHDT, CDR2 YNNKEL (reference sequence). V dropped 0 bases and J dropped 3 bases, with 11 bases sitting between them. CDR3 sequence (DNA): TGTGCCAGCAGCCAAGAAGGGGGGGCCGACACTGAAGCTTTCTTT. Translation: CASSQEGGADTEAFF.

The chain recombines TRBV7-2 with TRBJ2-3; 7 nucleotides line up with TRBD1. Unmatched junction bases numbered 19, after V lost 5 bases and J lost 8 bases. The CDR3 extends over 17 amino acids. Per the germline V gene, CDR1 is SGHTA and CDR2 is FQGNSA. The DNA for the CDR3 is TGTGCCAGCAGCCAGAGGGGGCGGGTAGGGCCCTTAGGTACGCAGTATTTT. As protein: CASSQRGRVGPLGTQYF.

The gene calls are TRBV27 and TRBJ1-1; D gene uncertain. The germline V and J ends were trimmed by 6 bases and 5 bases, with 10 bases remaining between them. There are 12 residues in the CDR3. CDR1 and CDR2 (germline): MNHEY, SMNVEV (reference sequence). The CDR3 region is CASSSLSTEAFF. In DNA, the CDR3 is TGTGCCAGCAGCTCCTTGAGTACTGAAGCTTTCTTT.

The chain recombines TRBV27 with TRBJ1-5; D remains ambiguous. Trimming stripped 3 bases from V and 4 bases from J, with 7 bases between. The CDR3 length is 13 residues. Germline CDR1 MNHEY, CDR2 SMNVEV (reference sequence). The CDR3 nucleotides read TGTGCCAGCAGTTTCTCCCTGAATCAGCCCCAGCATTTT. This sequence encodes CASSFSLNQPQHF.

The chain carries TRBV9 and TRBJ2-3; TRBD2 is a possible D gene (5 bases). The CDR3 consists of 14 residues. V shed 3 bases and J shed 4 bases, with 12 bases lying between them. Germline values: CDR1 SGDLS, CDR2 YYNGEE. The CDR3 DNA is TGTGCCAGCAGCGCCGAGGGATTGGCAGATACGCAGTATTTT. Translated, it gives CASSAEGLADTQYF.

The rearrangement uses TRBV10-3 and TRBJ2-4; 8 nucleotides agree with TRBD1. V was pared by 10 bases and J by 8 bases, with 16 bases of the junction left unmatched. The CDR3 loop spans 15 amino acids. Germline CDR1 reads ENHRY; CDR2 reads SYGVKD. Here the CDR3 reads CATGGPTSGQDIQYF. CDR3 nucleotides: TGTGCCACAGGGGGTCCAACCTCGGGACAGGACATTCAGTACTTC.

The V and J genes are TRBV6-6 and TRBJ2-1; possibly TRBD1 for D (6 bases). Trimming shortened V by 5 bases and J by 0 bases, and 14 bases separated the two germline ends. This CDR3 has 16 residues. CDR1 is MNHNY, CDR2 SVGAGI, per germline (reference sequence). Here the CDR3 reads CASSRYGQSSYNEQFF. The CDR3 region has the DNA TGTGCCAGCAGTCGATACGGACAGAGCTCCTACAATGAGCAGTTCTTC.

The V call is TRBV4-2, the J call TRBJ1-2, with TRBD1 identical over 8 bases. CDR1 is LGHNA and CDR2 is YNFKEQ in the germline V gene. The V and J ends lost 5 bases and 6 bases, in that order; junction bases with no gene match: 11. The length of the CDR3 is 15 residues. DNA of the CDR3: TGTGCCAGCAGCACCTTCGGGACAGGAAGGGATGGCTACACCTTC. Protein sequence: CASSTFGTGRDGYTF.

This sequence joins TRBV7-2 and TRBJ2-5; D remains unclear. The germline V gene has CDR1 SGHTA and CDR2 FQGNSA. Trimming shortened V by 4 bases and J by 5 bases, and 8 bases separated the two germline ends. The CDR3 contains 12 residues. CDR3 in amino acids: CASSSFGETQYF. For the CDR3, the DNA is TGTGCCAGCAGCTCCTTCGGGGAGACCCAGTACTTC.